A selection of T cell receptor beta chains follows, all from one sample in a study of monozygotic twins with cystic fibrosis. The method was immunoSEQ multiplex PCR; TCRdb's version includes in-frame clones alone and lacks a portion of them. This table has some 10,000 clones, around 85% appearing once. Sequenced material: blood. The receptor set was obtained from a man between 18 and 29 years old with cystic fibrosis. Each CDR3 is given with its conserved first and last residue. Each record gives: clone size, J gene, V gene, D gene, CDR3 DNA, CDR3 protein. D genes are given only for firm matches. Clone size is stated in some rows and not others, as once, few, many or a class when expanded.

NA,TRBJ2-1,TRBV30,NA,TGTGCCTGGAGTAGGTTGAGCTCCTACAATGAGCAGTTCTTC,CAWSRLSSYNEQFF
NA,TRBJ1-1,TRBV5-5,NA,TGTGCCAGCAGCTTGGTTCTAGGGGTCGCGAACACTGAAGCTTTCTTT,CASSLVLGVANTEAFF
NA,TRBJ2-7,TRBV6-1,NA,TGTGCCAGCAGTGATGATAGCCCCTACGAGCAGTACTTC,CASSDDSPYEQYF
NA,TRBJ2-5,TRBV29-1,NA,TGCAGCGTTGCTCGGTTAGAAGAGACCCAGTACTTC,CSVARLEETQYF
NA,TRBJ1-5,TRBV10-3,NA,TGTGCCATCAGTGACGGCCAGGGCTATCAGCCCCAGCATTTT,CAISDGQGYQPQHF
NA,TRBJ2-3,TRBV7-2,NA,TGTGCCAGCAGCTTAGACGGGGTTACAGATACGCAGTATTTT,CASSLDGVTDTQYF
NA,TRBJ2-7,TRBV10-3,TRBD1,TGTGCCATCAATGGACAGGGTCCCTACGAGCAGTACTTC,CAINGQGPYEQYF
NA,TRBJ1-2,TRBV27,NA,TGTGCCAGCAGTTATCGATCGCAAGGGATGGGCTACACCTTC,CASSYRSQGMGYTF
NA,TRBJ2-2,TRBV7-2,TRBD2,TGTGCCAGCAGCCCAAGACTAGCGGGGGCAGCGAACACCGGGGAGCTGTTTTTT,CASSPRLAGAANTGELFF
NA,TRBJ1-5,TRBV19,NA,TGTGCCAGTAGTAGGGGGCTTAATCAGCCCCAGCATTTT,CASSRGLNQPQHF
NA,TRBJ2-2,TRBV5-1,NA,TGCGCCAGCAGCTTGAATAGTGCGAACACCGGGGAGCTGTTTTTT,CASSLNSANTGELFF
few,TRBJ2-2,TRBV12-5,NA,TGTGCTAGTGGTTTGGTACAGAACACCGGGGAGCTGTTTTTT,CASGLVQNTGELFF
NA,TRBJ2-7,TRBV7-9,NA,TGTGCCGGCCAATTTGGGCTAGAGCAGTACTTC,CAGQFGLEQYF
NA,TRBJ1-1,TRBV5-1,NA,TGCGCCAGCAGGGGTCCTGGGGGCACTGAAGCTTTCTTT,CASRGPGGTEAFF
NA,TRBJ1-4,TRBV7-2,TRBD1,TGTGCCAGCAGCCCCTTGACAGGGACGGATGAAAAACTGTTTTTT,CASSPLTGTDEKLFF
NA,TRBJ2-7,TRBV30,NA,TGTGCCTGGAAAGAGAGACTCGGGCGACCCTACGAGCAGTACTTC,CAWKERLGRPYEQYF
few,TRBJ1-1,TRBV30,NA,TGTGCCTGGAGGTCCAGGAACACTGAAGCTTTCTTT,CAWRSRNTEAFF
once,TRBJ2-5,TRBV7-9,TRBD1,TGTGCCAGCAGCGCGCAAATCCGGGACAGGAGAGAGACCCAGTACTTC,CASSAQIRDRRETQYF
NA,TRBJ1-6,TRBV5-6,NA,TGTGCCAGCAGCTTGGAACACCTTGGCCCCGGGCCTTCGACTTCACCCCTCCACTTT,CASSLEHLGPGPSTSPLHF
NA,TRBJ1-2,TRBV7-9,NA,TGTGCCAGCAGTTCCGACCTGAACTATGGCTACACCTTC,CASSSDLNYGYTF
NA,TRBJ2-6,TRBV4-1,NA,TGCGCCAGCAGCCAAGGGCAGACAGGCTCTGGGGCCAACGTCCTGACTTTC,CASSQGQTGSGANVLTF
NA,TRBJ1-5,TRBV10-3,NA,TGTGCCATCAGTGAGGTGCCAGGGGCAGTTCAGCCCCAGCATTTT,CAISEVPGAVQPQHF
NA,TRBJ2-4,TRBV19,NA,TGTGCCAGTAGCAGAGGCAGTGGCCTAGCCAAAAACATTCAGTACTTC,CASSRGSGLAKNIQYF
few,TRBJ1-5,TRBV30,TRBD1,TGTGCCTGGAGTGGGGACAGGGAGAGTCGGCCCCAGCATTTT,CAWSGDRESRPQHF